This T cell receptor beta chain was sequenced in a study of blood T cell repertoires in COVID-19. The V gene end was trimmed by 5 bases and the J gene end by 2 bases; junction bases not matched to a gene: 4. The CDR3 is made up of 14 amino acids. Per the germline V gene, CDR1 is ENHRY and CDR2 is SYGVKD. Per the original methods: Estimated nucleated cell counts came from reference gene primer amplification. The method was immunoSEQ multiplex PCR; TCRdb's version includes in-frame clones alone and lacks a portion of them. For V, J and clone size, that table is used; D and trimming come from the DNA. The table shows roughly 230,000 clones, with approximately 81% occurring only once.

The V call is TRBV10-3, the J call TRBJ2-5, with TRBD2 matching over 8 bases. This receptor was taken from a woman of 80 years or more with COVID-19, enrolled during active disease. Sequencing was done on a sample of peripheral blood. CDR3 nucleotides: TGTGCCATCAGTCCTCGGGAGGGACAAGAGACCCAGTACTTC. This encodes CAISPREGQETQYF.